One sample yielded the 3 T cell receptor beta chains listed below, sequenced in a study of technical replicates of blood from a handful of donors. Profiling relied on immunoSEQ multiplex PCR, and the TCRdb table lists in-frame clones only, not all of them. The sample shows 80,000 to 95,000 clones, 95% to 97% of them seen only once. The sequenced material came from T cells isolated from PBMCs. The receptors were gathered from a human donor in good health.

The chain employs TRBV29-1 and TRBJ1-2; 8 bases line up with TRBD1. Germline V gene sequence: CDR1 SQVTM, CDR2 ANQGSEA. V trimming: 7 bases; J trimming: 7 bases; junction bases outside the gene matches: 20. The length of the CDR3 is 16 residues. CDR3 nucleotide sequence: TGCAGCGGGGGGGAAGGACAGGGATCGATGAAGGGTGGCTACACCTTC. The encoded protein is CSGGEGQGSMKGGYTF.

For the CDR3, the DNA is TGTGCCACCAGCAGGGAGGGTGAGACTAACTATGGCTACACCTTC. Its protein product is CATSREGETNYGYTF. The rearrangement uses TRBV15 and TRBJ1-2; D uncertain. This CDR3 comprises 15 residues. Germline V gives CDR1 LNHNV, CDR2 YYDKDF (reference sequence). V lost 3 bases and J lost 0, with 11 bases in between.

This clone was counted a single time. The chain combines TRBV4-2 with TRBJ1-2; the D is unclear. The germline V and J ends were trimmed by 1 base and 6 bases, with 15 bases remaining between them. The V gene's germline CDR1 is LGHNA and CDR2 YNFKEQ. This CDR3 is 15 amino acids long. DNA of the CDR3: TGTGCCAGCAGCCAAGGAAATTTGGGCGTGGATGGCTACACCTTC. Its translation: CASSQGNLGVDGYTF.